This T cell receptor (beta chain) was sequenced for a study of OX40 agonist ivuxolimab in advanced cancers. Across the study: Patients were treated with intravenous ivuxolimab, dosed at 0.01 to 10 mg/kg and infused every 2 weeks. Patients were 82.7% male with ages roughly 23 to 79, mean about 65. Having had anti-PD-1, anti-PD-L1 or anti-CTLA-4 therapy before was allowed, and roughly 39% had some. Study observations and caveats: Expanded peripheral T cell antigen specificity was not determined.

Germline assignment: CDR1 MNHEY and CDR2 SVGAGI. Trimming left V 9 bases short and J 8 bases short, with 7 bases between. The length of the CDR3 is 9 residues. The table came from immunoSEQ multiplex PCR; TCRdb's copy has only in-frame clones and leaves some out. The sample lists about 94,000 clones; nearly 90% were seen once. Remarks on this clone: What it binds is not known.

This TCR was recovered from an adult with an advanced solid tumor such as melanoma, head and neck, liver or kidney cancer. The genes are TRBV6-5 and TRBJ1-1, with unresolved D. Here the sequenced sample was CD4+ or CD8+ T cells sorted from blood, taken in a trial of the OX40 agonist ivuxolimab. This chain's CDR3 is CARVIEAFF. CDR3 in DNA: TGTGCCAGGGTAATAGAAGCTTTCTTT.